The 22 T cell receptor beta chains below come from one sample, sequenced in a study of cytomegalovirus exposure and HLA in healthy donors. PCR employed 60 Vbeta and 13 Jbeta primers. Some clones are missing from TCRdb's copy, which holds only in-frame ones; the method was immunoSEQ multiplex PCR. This sample carries approximately 170,000 clones, more than 70% of them seen once, and the ten largest clones take 1.5%. The sequencing sample was made of PBMCs. The source of these receptors is a male donor in good health and CMV-seronegative.

This clone was detected only once. The gene calls are TRBV18 and TRBJ2-5, with 10 bases aligning to TRBD2. After removal of 3 bases from V and 3 bases from J, the junction contained 4 bases not matched to a gene. The CDR3 length is 15 residues. Germline V gives CDR1 KGHSH, CDR2 LQKENI. CDR3 sequence: CASSPSGGSKETQYF. In DNA form, the CDR3 reads TGTGCCAGCTCACCTAGCGGGGGGTCAAAAGAGACCCAGTACTTC.

The chain links TRBV7-2 to TRBJ2-5, with 11 positions matching TRBD2. This CDR3 has 17 residues. The V segment lost 0 bases and the J segment 2 bases; nucleotides outside the gene matches: 5. In germline, CDR1 is SGHTA, CDR2 FQGNSA. The CDR3 loop is CASSLALAGGTQETQYF. CDR3 bases: TGTGCCAGCAGCTTAGCGCTAGCGGGAGGAACTCAAGAGACCCAGTACTTC. Using reference TRBV7-2 and TRBJ2-5 for the parts outside the CDR3, the full variable domain is GAGVSQSPSNKVTEKGKDVELRCDPISGHTALYWYRQSLGQGLEFLIYFQGNSAPDKSGLPSDRFSAERTGGSVSTLTIQRTQQEDSAVYLCASSLALAGGTQETQYFGPGTRLLVL.

The chain carries TRBV5-4 and TRBJ1-1; no firm D call. Trimming removed 4 bases from V and 4 bases from J, with 11 bases in between. This CDR3 contains 13 residues. Germline loops: CDR1 SGHNT, CDR2 YYREEE (reference sequence). The CDR3 DNA sequence: TGTGCCAGCAGCACCGGAGGAGGCACTGAAGCTTTCTTT. This translates into CASSTGGGTEAFF.

The chain uses TRBV13 and TRBJ1-2; 7 nucleotides match TRBD1. With 3 bases clipped from V and 8 bases from J, the junction kept 3 bases outside the gene matches. Germline lookup yields CDR1 PRHDT and CDR2 FYEKMQ (reference sequence). The CDR3 sequence is 12 residues long. The CDR3 coding sequence is TGTGCCAGCAGCTTGACAGGGTACGGCTACACCTTC. Translation gives CASSLTGYGYTF.

V and J are TRBV27 and TRBJ2-5, with TRBD2 matching 15 bases. The CDR3 extends over 18 amino acids. The V and J ends lost 0 bases and 5 bases, in that order; junction bases with no gene match: 7. Germline CDR1 and CDR2: MNHEY and SMNVEV (reference sequence). This CDR3 is CASSLSNIGLAGGETQYF. The CDR3 coding sequence is TGTGCCAGCAGTTTATCGAATATCGGACTAGCGGGAGGGGAGACCCAGTACTTC.

This clone was counted between two and nine times. The CDR3 spells CAWSADSNNSPLHF. DNA of the CDR3: TGTGCCTGGAGTGCCGACAGCAATAATTCACCCCTCCACTTT. The chain employs TRBV30 and TRBJ1-6, with D possibly TRBD1 on 5 matching bases. CDR1 GTSNPN and CDR2 SVGIG come from the germline V gene (reference sequence). V lost 1 base, J lost 5 bases, and 9 bases lay in between. The CDR3 runs 14 residues.

This clone was recorded only once. V and J are TRBV7-8 and TRBJ2-7, with a possible D match to TRBD2 (6 bases). This CDR3 contains 14 residues. V was pared by 7 bases and J by 1 base, with 14 bases between. Germline-derived CDR1 and CDR2 are SGHVS and FQNEAQ. Written as DNA, the CDR3 is TGTGCCAGCATCCTACGTCGGGAGTCCTACGAGCAGTACTTC. Translated: CASILRRESYEQYF.

The genes are TRBV6-5 and TRBJ2-7; 10 bases line up with TRBD2. CDR1 and CDR2 from the germline V gene are MNHEY and SVGAGI. The CDR3 is 16 amino acids. V lost 2 bases, J lost 1 base, and 5 bases stayed unmatched. The CDR3 sequence is CASSYLKRGGSYEQYF. Written as DNA, the CDR3 is TGTGCCAGCAGTTACCTAAAGCGGGGGGGGTCCTACGAGCAGTACTTC.

The chain recombines TRBV27 with TRBJ2-1, with D possibly being TRBD1 (6 bases). CDR1 is MNHEY, CDR2 SMNVEV, per germline (reference sequence). The CDR3 has 16 residues. Trimming left V 5 bases short and J 12 bases short, with 26 bases between. The CDR3 reads CASSPQGIPVAQRQFF. In DNA, the CDR3 is TGTGCCAGCAGTCCTCAGGGGATCCCCGTTGCCCAAAGGCAGTTCTTC.

The chain uses TRBV6-5 and TRBJ2-7, with 8 bases matching TRBD2. After removal of 4 bases from V and 6 bases from J, the junction contained 14 bases not matched to a gene. The CDR3 has 16 amino acids. Germline assignment: CDR1 MNHEY and CDR2 SVGAGI. CDR3 region: CASSLQTGTRLGEQYF. In DNA, the CDR3 is TGTGCCAGCAGTTTACAAACCGGGACTAGGTTGGGCGAGCAGTACTTC.

The chain joins TRBV30 to TRBJ2-1, with 7 bases aligning to TRBD1. CDR1 is GTSNPN, CDR2 SVGIG, per germline (reference sequence). This CDR3 contains 14 residues. The V and J ends lost 2 bases and 6 bases, in that order; junction bases with no gene match: 7. The CDR3 is CAWSFSGGVNEQFF. CDR3 in DNA: TGTGCCTGGAGTTTTTCAGGGGGTGTCAATGAGCAGTTCTTC. The entire variable domain, with the rest obtained from reference TRBV30 and TRBJ2-1, is as follows: SQTIHQWPATLVQPVGSPLSLECTVEGTSNPNLYWYRQAAGRGLQLLFYSVGIGQISSEVPQNLSASRPQDRQFILSSKKLLLSDSGFYLCAWSFSGGVNEQFFGPGTRLTVL.

Points on this clone: Other DNA sequences in the same sample also yield this CDR3. The chain recombines TRBV9 with TRBJ1-2; TRBD1 agrees at 7 bases. Trimming cost V 0 bases and J 4 bases; bases outside gene matches: 0. This CDR3 is built from 13 residues. CDR1 is SGDLS, CDR2 YYNGEE, per germline. The CDR3 region is CASSVDRGYGYTF. As DNA, the CDR3 is TGTGCCAGCAGCGTAGACAGGGGCTATGGCTACACCTTC. Variable domain in full (rest from reference TRBV9 and TRBJ1-2): DSGVTQTPKHLITATGQRVTLRCSPRSGDLSVYWYQQSLDQGLQFLIQYYNGEERAKGNILERFSAQQFPDLHSELNLSSLELGDSALYFCASSVDRGYGYTFGSGTRLTVV.

This clone was detected a few times. The chain links TRBV2 to TRBJ1-5, with TRBD1 as a possible D gene (5 bases). Germline CDR1 SNHLY, CDR2 FYNNEI. The V end was cut by 11 bases, the J end by 4 bases, with 15 bases between. The CDR3 runs to 13 residues. As DNA, the CDR3 is TGTGCCGCCGCCCTCGGGGGTAATCAGCCCCAGCATTTT. Translating it yields CAAALGGNQPQHF.

The chain uses TRBV29-1 and TRBJ2-5; TRBD1 matches at 9 bases. V shed 5 bases, J shed 4 bases, and the junction held 11 bases outside the gene matches. The CDR3 extends over 15 amino acids. CDR1 SQVTM and CDR2 ANQGSEA come from the germline V gene. The CDR3 reads CSVNFRDRARETQYF. In nucleotides, the CDR3 is TGCAGCGTTAATTTCCGGGACAGGGCACGAGAGACCCAGTACTTC.

The V gene is TRBV5-1, the J gene TRBJ1-6, with 8 nucleotides matching TRBD1. The CDR3 sequence is 15 residues long. V shed 0 bases, J shed 5 bases, and the junction held 1 base outside the gene matches. Germline V gene data show CDR1 as SGHRS and CDR2 as YFSETQ. The CDR3: CASSLAGGDNSPLHF. The DNA of the CDR3 is TGCGCCAGCAGCTTGGCAGGGGGCGATAATTCACCCCTCCACTTT.

V usage is TRBV19 and J usage is TRBJ1-5; maybe TRBD1 (5 bases). There are 15 residues in the CDR3. Trimming stripped 3 bases from V and 5 bases from J, with 14 bases between. The germline V gene has CDR1 LNHDA and CDR2 SQIVND (reference sequence). CDR3 sequence (DNA): TGTGCCAGTAGTATGGGGCAGGCTCCCCATCAGCCCCAGCATTTT. Translation: CASSMGQAPHQPQHF.

This chain joins TRBV4-2 and TRBJ1-1; 7 nucleotides match TRBD1. CDR3 size: 15 residues. J lost 4 bases, V lost 0 bases, and 5 bases had no gene match. Germline CDR1 LGHNA, CDR2 YNFKEQ. The CDR3 is CASSQEFPGGTEAFF. CDR3 DNA sequence: TGTGCCAGCAGCCAAGAATTTCCAGGGGGCACTGAAGCTTTCTTT.

This clone was seen a few times. This chain links TRBV29-1 with TRBJ2-7, with TRBD1 matching 7 bases. Germline values: CDR1 SQVTM, CDR2 ANQGSEA. The CDR3 totals 14 residues. V dropped 0 bases and J dropped 4; count of bases not matched to a gene: 6. CDR3 DNA sequence: TGCAGCGTTGAAGAGACAGGGAAAAGGTACGAGCAGTACTTC. Residues: CSVEETGKRYEQYF.

V and J are TRBV11-2 and TRBJ2-1, with 9 positions matching TRBD2. CDR1 is SGHAT, CDR2 FQNNGV, per germline. Germline trimming cut 8 bases from V and 3 bases from J; bases unmatched to any gene: 5. The CDR3 length is 14 residues. CDR3 residues: CASSRGGRYNEQFF. The CDR3 DNA reads as TGTGCCAGCTCGCGGGGGGGCCGCTACAATGAGCAGTTCTTC.

This clone was observed a handful of times. V usage is TRBV9 and J usage is TRBJ2-7; 8 bases are shared with TRBD1. The germline V gene has CDR1 SGDLS and CDR2 YYNGEE. The CDR3 runs 13 residues. V trimming: 4 bases; J trimming: 6 bases; junction bases outside the gene matches: 6. The CDR3 nucleotides are TGTGCCAGCAGCCCCGGGACAGGTTCCGAGCAGTACTTC. It is translated as CASSPGTGSEQYF.

The chain carries TRBV14 and TRBJ1-2; TRBD1 might be the D (5 bases). The CDR3 has 17 amino acids. Deletions cut 1 base from V and 2 bases from J, with 17 bases between. The germline V gene encodes CDR1 SGHDN and CDR2 FVKESK. The CDR3 loop is CASSQGQPRPSNYGYTF. The DNA for the CDR3 is TGTGCCAGCAGCCAAGGACAGCCCCGCCCGAGCAACTATGGCTACACCTTC.

On this clone itself: The germline gene is not matched at one end of the junction; a read error may be the cause. The chain carries TRBV7-2 and TRBJ1-1; TRBD1 matches 7 bases. CDR1 SGHTA and CDR2 FQGNSA come from the germline V gene. The CDR3 is 13 amino acids. The CDR3 spells CASSLDRVTEAFF. DNA for the CDR3: TGTGCCAGCAGTTTAGACAGGGTAACTGAAGCTTTCTTT.